Sequencing of this T cell receptor beta chain was carried out in a study of T-cell memory formation after mild COVID-19. Regarding the study as a whole: Among contracting clones, CD4+ were mainly CM/EM and CD8+ enriched in EMRA. Day 15 to 85 contracting clones showed balanced CD4/CD8; day 15 to 37 expanders favored CD4+.

TCRdb independently ran MiXCR on the 5' RACE reads; one entry per CDR3 protein. This sample has around 310,000 distinct CDR3 sequences, with roughly 13% found just once. Notes on this clonotype: Antigen specificity is unknown.

From germline, CDR1 is LNHDA and CDR2 SQIVND (reference sequence). Trimming pared 3 bases from V and 1 base from J, leaving 12 bases between. The CDR3 length is 15 residues. J is TRBJ1-1 and V is TRBV19; tentatively, D is TRBD1 (5 bases). Sequenced material: PBMCs or a T cell subset sorted from them (not recorded which). The clonotype comes from a young man who had mild COVID-19 (a few samples of this study predate the infection). Cell type and time point are not known. CDR3 loop: CASSIPFGANTEAFF. CDR3 bases: TGTGCCAGTAGTATCCCATTTGGGGCGAACACTGAAGCTTTCTTT.